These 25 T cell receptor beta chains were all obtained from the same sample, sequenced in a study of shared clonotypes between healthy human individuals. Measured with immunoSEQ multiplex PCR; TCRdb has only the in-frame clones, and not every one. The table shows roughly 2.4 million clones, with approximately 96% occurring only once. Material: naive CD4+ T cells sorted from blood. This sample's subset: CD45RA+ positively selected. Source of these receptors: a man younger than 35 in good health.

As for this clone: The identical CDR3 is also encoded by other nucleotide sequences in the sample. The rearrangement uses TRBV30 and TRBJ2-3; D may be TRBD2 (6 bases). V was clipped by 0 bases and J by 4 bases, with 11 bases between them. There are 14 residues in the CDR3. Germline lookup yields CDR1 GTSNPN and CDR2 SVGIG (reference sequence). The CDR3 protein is CAWSVGGGADTQYF. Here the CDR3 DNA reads TGTGCCTGGAGTGTAGGAGGAGGGGCAGATACGCAGTATTTT.

In DNA form, the CDR3 reads TGTGCCTGGGGTCTAGGCACATACAGTGAAAAACTGTTTTTT. It translates to CAWGLGTYSEKLFF. This chain links TRBV30 with TRBJ1-4, with no clear D. Trimming shortened V by 5 bases and J by 7 bases, and 17 bases separated the two germline ends. This CDR3 has 14 amino acids. Germline V gene data show CDR1 as GTSNPN and CDR2 as SVGIG (reference sequence).

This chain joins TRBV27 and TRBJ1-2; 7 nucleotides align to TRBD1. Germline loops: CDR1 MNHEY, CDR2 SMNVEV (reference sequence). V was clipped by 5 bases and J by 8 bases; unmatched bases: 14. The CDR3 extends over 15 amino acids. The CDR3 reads CASSPTKDRLGGYTF. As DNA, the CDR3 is TGTGCCAGCAGTCCAACTAAGGACAGGCTGGGAGGCTACACCTTC.

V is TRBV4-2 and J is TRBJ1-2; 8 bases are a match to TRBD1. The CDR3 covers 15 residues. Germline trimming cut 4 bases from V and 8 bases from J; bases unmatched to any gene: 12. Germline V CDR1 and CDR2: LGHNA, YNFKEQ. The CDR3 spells CASSLPGQGTAGYTF. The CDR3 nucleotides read TGTGCCAGCAGCCTCCCTGGACAGGGTACGGCGGGCTACACCTTC.

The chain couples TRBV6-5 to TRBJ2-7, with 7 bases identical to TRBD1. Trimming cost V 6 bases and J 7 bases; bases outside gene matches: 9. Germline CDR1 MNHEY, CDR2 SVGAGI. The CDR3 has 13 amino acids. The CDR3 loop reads CASSRGTDWEQYF. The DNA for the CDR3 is TGTGCCAGCAGCAGAGGGACAGATTGGGAGCAGTACTTC.

As DNA, the CDR3 is TGTGCCAGCATCCGGGGAAACACCGGGGAGCTGTTTTTT. Translation: CASIRGNTGELFF. This chain joins TRBV28 and TRBJ2-2, with a weak D call TRBD2 (5 bases). The germline V gene encodes CDR1 MDHEN and CDR2 SYDVKM. V dropped 7 bases and J dropped 2 bases, with 8 bases sitting between them. This CDR3 contains 13 residues.

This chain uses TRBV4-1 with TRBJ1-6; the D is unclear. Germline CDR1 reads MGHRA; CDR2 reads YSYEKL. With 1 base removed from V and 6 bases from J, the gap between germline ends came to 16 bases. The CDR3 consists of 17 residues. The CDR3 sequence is CASSQASLGLVNSPLHF. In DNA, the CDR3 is TGCGCCAGCAGCCAAGCCAGTTTAGGTTTGGTTAATTCACCCCTCCACTTT.

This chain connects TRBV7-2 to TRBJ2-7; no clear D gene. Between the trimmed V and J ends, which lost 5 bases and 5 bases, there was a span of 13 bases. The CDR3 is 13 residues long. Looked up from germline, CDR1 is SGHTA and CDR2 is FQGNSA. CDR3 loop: CASSLLIPHEQYF. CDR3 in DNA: TGTGCCAGCAGCCTCCTGATACCCCACGAGCAGTACTTC.

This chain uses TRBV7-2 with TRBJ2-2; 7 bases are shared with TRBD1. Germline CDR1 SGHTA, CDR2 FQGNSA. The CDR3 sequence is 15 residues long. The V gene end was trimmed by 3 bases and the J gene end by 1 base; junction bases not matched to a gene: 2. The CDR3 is CASSLDRRNTGELFF. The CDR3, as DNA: TGTGCCAGCAGCTTGGACAGGCGGAACACCGGGGAGCTGTTTTTT.

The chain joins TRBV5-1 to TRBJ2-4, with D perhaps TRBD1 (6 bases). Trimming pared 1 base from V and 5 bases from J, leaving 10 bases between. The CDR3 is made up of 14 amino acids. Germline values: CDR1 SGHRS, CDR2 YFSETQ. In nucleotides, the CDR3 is TGCGCCAGCAGCTTGATTTCAGGGGAAAACATTCAGTACTTC. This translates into CASSLISGENIQYF.

The CDR3 sequence is CASSKGTGGASYNEQFF. Here the CDR3 DNA reads TGTGCCAGCAGCAAGGGAACGGGGGGCGCGTCCTACAATGAGCAGTTCTTC. This rearrangement joins TRBV4-2 to TRBJ2-1; TRBD2 might be the D (7 bases). Trimming stripped 5 bases from V and 1 base from J, with 18 bases between. CDR3 size: 17 residues. Germline CDR1 LGHNA, CDR2 YNFKEQ.

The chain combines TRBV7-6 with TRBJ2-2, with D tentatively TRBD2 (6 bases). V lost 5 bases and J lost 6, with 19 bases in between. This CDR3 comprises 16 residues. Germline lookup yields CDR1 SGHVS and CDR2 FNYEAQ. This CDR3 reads CASSPLRGKSPGELFF. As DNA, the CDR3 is TGTGCCAGCAGCCCCCTGCGGGGCAAGTCTCCCGGGGAGCTGTTTTTT.

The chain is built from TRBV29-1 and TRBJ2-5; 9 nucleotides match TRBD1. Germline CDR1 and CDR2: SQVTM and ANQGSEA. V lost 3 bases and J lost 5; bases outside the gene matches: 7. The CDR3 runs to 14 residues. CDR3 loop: CSVDPDRGGETQYF. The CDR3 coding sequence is TGCAGCGTTGACCCGGACAGGGGAGGGGAGACCCAGTACTTC.

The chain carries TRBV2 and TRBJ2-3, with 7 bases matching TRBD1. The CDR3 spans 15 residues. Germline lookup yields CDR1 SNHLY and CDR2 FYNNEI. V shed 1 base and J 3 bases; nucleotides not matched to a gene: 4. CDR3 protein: CASSEGKGATDTQYF. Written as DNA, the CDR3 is TGTGCCAGCAGTGAAGGGAAGGGGGCAACAGATACGCAGTATTTT. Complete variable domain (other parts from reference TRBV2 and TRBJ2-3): EPEVTQTPSHQVTQMGQEVILRCVPISNHLYFYWYRQILGQKVEFLVSFYNNEISEKSEIFDDQFSVERPDGSNFTLKIRSTKLEDSAMYFCASSEGKGATDTQYFGPGTRLTVL.

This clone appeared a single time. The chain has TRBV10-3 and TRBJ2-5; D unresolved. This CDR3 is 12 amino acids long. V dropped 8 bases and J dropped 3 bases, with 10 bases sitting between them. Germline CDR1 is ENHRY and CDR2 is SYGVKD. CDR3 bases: TGTGCCATCGGGTGGGCAAAAGAGACCCAGTACTTC. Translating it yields CAIGWAKETQYF.

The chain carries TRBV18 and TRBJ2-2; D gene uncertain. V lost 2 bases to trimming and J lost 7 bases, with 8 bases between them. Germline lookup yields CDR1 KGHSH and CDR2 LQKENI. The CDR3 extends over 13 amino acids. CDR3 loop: CASSPTSVGELFF. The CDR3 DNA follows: TGTGCCAGCTCACCAACTTCCGTCGGGGAGCTGTTTTTT.

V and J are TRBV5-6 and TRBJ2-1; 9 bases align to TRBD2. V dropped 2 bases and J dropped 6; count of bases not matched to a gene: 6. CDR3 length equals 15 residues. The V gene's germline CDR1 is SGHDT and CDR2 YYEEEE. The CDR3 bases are TGTGCCAGCAGCTTCCGTCGGACTAGCGCCAATGAGCAGTTCTTC. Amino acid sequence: CASSFRRTSANEQFF.

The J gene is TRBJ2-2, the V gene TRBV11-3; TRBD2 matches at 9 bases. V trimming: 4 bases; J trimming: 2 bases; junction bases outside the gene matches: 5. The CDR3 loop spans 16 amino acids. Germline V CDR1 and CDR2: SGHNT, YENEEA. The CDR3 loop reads CASSYAGTSNTGELFF. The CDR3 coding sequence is TGTGCCAGCAGCTACGCCGGGACTAGCAACACCGGGGAGCTGTTTTTT. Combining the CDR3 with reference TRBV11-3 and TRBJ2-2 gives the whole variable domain EAGVVQSPRYKIIEKKQPVAFWCNPISGHNTLYWYLQNLGQGPELLIRYENEEAVDDSQLPKDRFSAERLKGVDSTLKIQPAELGDSAVYLCASSYAGTSNTGELFFGEGSRLTVL.

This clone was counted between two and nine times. CDR3 in DNA: TGTGCCAGCAGCCCGGGGGTAGCGCCTGGAAACACCATATATTTT. Encoded protein: CASSPGVAPGNTIYF. The chain combines TRBV7-8 with TRBJ1-3, with a possible D match to TRBD1 (5 bases). The CDR3 totals 15 residues. Between the trimmed V and J ends, which lost 5 bases and 2 bases, there was a span of 13 bases. Germline V gene sequence: CDR1 SGHVS, CDR2 FQNEAQ.

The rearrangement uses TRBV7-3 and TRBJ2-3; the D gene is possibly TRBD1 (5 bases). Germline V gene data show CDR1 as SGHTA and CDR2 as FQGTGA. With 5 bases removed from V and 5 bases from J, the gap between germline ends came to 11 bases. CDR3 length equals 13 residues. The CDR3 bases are TGTGCCAGCAGCCCCGGACACGAAGATACGCAGTATTTT. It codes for CASSPGHEDTQYF.

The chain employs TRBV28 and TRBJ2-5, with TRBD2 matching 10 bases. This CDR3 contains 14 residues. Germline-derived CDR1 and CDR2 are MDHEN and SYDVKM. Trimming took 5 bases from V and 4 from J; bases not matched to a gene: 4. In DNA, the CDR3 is TGTGCCAGCAGTAGCGGGGGGGCCTTAGAGACCCAGTACTTC. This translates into CASSSGGALETQYF.

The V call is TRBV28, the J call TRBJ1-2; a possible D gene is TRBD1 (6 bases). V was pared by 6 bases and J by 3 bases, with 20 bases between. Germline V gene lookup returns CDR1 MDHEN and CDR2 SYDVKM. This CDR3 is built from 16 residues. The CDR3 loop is CASRSPGGGRDYGYTF. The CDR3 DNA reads TGTGCCAGCAGGTCCCCCGGTGGGGGCAGGGACTATGGCTACACCTTC.

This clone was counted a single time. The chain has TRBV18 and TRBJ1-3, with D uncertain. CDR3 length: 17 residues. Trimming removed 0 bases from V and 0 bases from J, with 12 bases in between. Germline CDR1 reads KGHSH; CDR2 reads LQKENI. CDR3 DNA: TGTGCCAGCTCACCACCGGATCGGGCCATCTCTGGAAACACCATATATTTT. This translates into CASSPPDRAISGNTIYF.

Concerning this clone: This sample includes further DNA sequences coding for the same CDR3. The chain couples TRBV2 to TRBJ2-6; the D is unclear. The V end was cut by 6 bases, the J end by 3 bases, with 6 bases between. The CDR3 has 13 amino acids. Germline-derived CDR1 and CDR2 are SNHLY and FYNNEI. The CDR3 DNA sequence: TGTGCCAGCAGCCGGAGTGGGGCCAACGTCCTGACTTTC. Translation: CASSRSGANVLTF.

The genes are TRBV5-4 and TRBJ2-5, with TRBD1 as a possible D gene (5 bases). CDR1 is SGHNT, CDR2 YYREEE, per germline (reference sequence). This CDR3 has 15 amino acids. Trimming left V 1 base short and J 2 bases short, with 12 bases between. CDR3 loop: CASSLTTAKQETQYF. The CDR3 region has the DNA TGTGCCAGCAGCTTGACGACAGCCAAACAAGAGACCCAGTACTTC.